This TCR beta chain was found in a study of blood T cell repertoires in COVID-19. Study overall: The study drew acute and convalescent COVID-19 samples from the United States, Italy and Spain.

J gave up 7 bases and V 3 bases, and 7 bases lay outside the gene matches. The CDR3 sequence is 16 residues long. The germline V gene has CDR1 MGHRA and CDR2 YSYEKL. This clone was detected a few times. The protocol was immunoSEQ multiplex PCR, while the TCRdb copy is restricted to in-frame clones and leaves out a portion. Of about 170,000 clones listed, roughly 85% are singletons. This receptor was obtained from a woman aged 70-85 years in a cohort exposed to, infected with or recovered from COVID-19 (not recorded which). This sequence joins TRBV4-1 and TRBJ2-1; TRBD2 matches at 12 bases. The sequenced sample was PBMCs or T cells enriched from blood (not recorded which). The CDR3 protein is CASSQPSGRAGNEQFF. DNA for the CDR3: TGCGCCAGCAGCCAGCCTAGCGGGAGGGCGGGAAATGAGCAGTTCTTC.